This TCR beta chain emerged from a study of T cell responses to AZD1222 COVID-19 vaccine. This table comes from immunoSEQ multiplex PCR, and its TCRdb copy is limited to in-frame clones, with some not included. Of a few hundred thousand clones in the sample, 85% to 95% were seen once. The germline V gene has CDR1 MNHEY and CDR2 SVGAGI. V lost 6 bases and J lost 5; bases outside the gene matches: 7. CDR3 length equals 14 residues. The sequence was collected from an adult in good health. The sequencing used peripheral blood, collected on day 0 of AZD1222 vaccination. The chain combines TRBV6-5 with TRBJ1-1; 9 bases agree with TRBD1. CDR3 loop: CASRPTGGITEAFF. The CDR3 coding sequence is TGTGCCAGCAGACCCACAGGGGGCATTACTGAAGCTTTCTTT.